A single sample gave rise to the 10 T cell receptor beta chains below, sequenced in a study of blood T cell repertoires in COVID-19. Data came from immunoSEQ multiplex PCR; TCRdb stores just in-frame clones and leaves some out. The sample has about 170,000 clones, more than 75% seen once; the top ten hold around 5.1%. The sample consisted of peripheral blood. All receptors derive from a man younger than 30 with COVID-19, enrolled during active disease.

The chain combines TRBV28 with TRBJ1-1; 11 bases are shared with TRBD1. This CDR3 spans 13 amino acids. V gave up 8 bases and J gave up 7 bases; unmatched junction bases: 6. Germline V gene data show CDR1 as MDHEN and CDR2 as SYDVKM. The CDR3 loop is CASDGQGAVEAFF. The CDR3, as DNA: TGTGCCAGCGACGGACAGGGGGCGGTTGAAGCTTTCTTT.

The V gene is TRBV18, the J gene TRBJ1-6; a weak D match, TRBD1 (5 bases). Trimming cost V 3 bases and J 17 bases, with 14 bases left between them. The CDR3 contains 12 residues. Germline values: CDR1 KGHSH, CDR2 LQKENI. The CDR3 protein is CASSPREGTVHF. In DNA form, the CDR3 reads TGTGCCAGCTCACCGAGGGAGGGGACGGTCCACTTT.

The CDR3 coding sequence is TGTGCCATCAGTGAGGCTAGCGGGAGCTCCTACAATGAGCAGTTCTTC. It translates to CAISEASGSSYNEQFF. The chain is built from TRBV10-3 and TRBJ2-1; 10 bases agree with TRBD2. The CDR3 covers 16 residues. The trim removed 2 bases at V and 0 bases at J, leaving 1 base unmatched. In germline, CDR1 is ENHRY, CDR2 SYGVKD.

J is TRBJ2-3 and V is TRBV2, with TRBD1 matching over 7 bases. Germline V gene data show CDR1 as SNHLY and CDR2 as FYNNEI. V lost 2 bases, J lost 4 bases, and 0 bases stayed unmatched. The CDR3 length is 13 residues. CDR3 DNA: TGTGCCAGCAGTGAACAGGGGGCAGATACGCAGTATTTT. Its protein is CASSEQGADTQYF.

The chain has TRBV28 and TRBJ1-1; 8 bases are a match to TRBD1. The germline V gene encodes CDR1 MDHEN and CDR2 SYDVKM. V lost 7 bases to trimming and J lost 4 bases; unmatched junction nucleotides: 5. The CDR3 covers 13 residues. CDR3 DNA sequence: TGTGCCAGCACCCCGACAGGGGCCACTGAAGCTTTCTTT. It codes for CASTPTGATEAFF.

The chain recombines TRBV24-1 with TRBJ2-3; 7 bases match TRBD1. Germline lookup yields CDR1 KGHDR and CDR2 SFDVKD. This CDR3 has 15 residues. J gave up 2 bases and V 3 bases, and 4 bases lay outside the gene matches. The CDR3 here is CATSDPTGSTDTQYF. The CDR3 DNA reads TGTGCCACCAGTGATCCGACAGGGTCCACAGATACGCAGTATTTT.

This clone was counted only a few times. Germline and junction disagree at one end, which may indicate a read error. The rearrangement uses TRBV11-3 and TRBJ1-4, with a tentative D call TRBD1 (6 bases). The germline CDR1 and CDR2 sequences are SGHNT and YENEEA. The CDR3 sequence is 16 residues long. Written as DNA, the CDR3 is TGTGCCAGCAGCTCCCCAATACAAACAGGGAATGAAAAACTGCTTTTT. As protein: CASSSPIQTGNEKLLF.

This clone was picked up one time. V and J are TRBV28 and TRBJ1-6, with D possibly TRBD1 on 5 matching bases. The CDR3 covers 14 residues. V was clipped by 2 bases and J by 4 bases, with 6 bases between them. Germline V gene sequence: CDR1 MDHEN, CDR2 SYDVKM. CDR3 amino acids: CASSLAGYNSPLHF. CDR3 coding DNA: TGTGCCAGCAGTTTAGCAGGGTATAATTCACCCCTCCACTTT.

CDR3 nucleotides: TGTGCCAGCAATCCCTCGGGGAGTTCGAACACCGGGGAGCTGTTTTTT. This gives the protein CASNPSGSSNTGELFF. The chain couples TRBV25-1 to TRBJ2-2; a possible D gene is TRBD2 (5 bases). V was pared by 7 bases and J by 0 bases, with 15 bases between. The CDR3 covers 16 residues. Looked up from germline, CDR1 is MGHDK and CDR2 is SYGVNS.

V and J are TRBV7-2 and TRBJ2-7; no clear D. This CDR3 has 14 amino acids. Germline V lookup: CDR1 SGHTA, CDR2 FQGNSA. Trimming took off 5 bases at V and 8 bases at J, with 19 bases between the two ends. This CDR3 reads CASSAPSDRMKQYF. For the CDR3, the DNA is TGTGCCAGCAGCGCCCCTAGTGATAGGATGAAGCAGTACTTC.